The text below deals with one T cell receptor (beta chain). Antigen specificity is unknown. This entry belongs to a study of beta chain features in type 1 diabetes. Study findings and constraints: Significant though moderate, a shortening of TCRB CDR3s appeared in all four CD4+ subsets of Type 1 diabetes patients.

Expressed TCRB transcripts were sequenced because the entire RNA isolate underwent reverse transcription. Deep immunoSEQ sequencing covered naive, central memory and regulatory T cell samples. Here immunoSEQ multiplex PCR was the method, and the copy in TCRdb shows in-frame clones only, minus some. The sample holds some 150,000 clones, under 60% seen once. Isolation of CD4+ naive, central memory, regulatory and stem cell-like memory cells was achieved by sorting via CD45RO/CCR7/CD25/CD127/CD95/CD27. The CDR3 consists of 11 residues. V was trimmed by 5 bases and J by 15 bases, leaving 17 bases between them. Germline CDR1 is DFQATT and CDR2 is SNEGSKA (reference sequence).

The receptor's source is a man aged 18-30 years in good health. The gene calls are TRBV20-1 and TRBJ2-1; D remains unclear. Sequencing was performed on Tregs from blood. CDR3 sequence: CSAAFPGLWFF. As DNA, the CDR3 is TGCAGTGCTGCCTTTCCTGGCTTATGGTTCTTC.